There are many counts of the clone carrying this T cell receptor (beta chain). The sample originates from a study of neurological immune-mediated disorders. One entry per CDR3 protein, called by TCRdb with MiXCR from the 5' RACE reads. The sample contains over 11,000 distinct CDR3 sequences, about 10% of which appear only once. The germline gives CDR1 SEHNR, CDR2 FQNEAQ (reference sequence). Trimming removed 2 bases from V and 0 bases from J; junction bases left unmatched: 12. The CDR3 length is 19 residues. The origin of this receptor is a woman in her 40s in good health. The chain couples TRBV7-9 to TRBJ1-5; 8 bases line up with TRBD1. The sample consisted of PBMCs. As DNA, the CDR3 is TGTGCCAGCAGCTTATGGGTGCCGGGACAGGATTATAGCAATCAGCCCCAGCATTTT. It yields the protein CASSLWVPGQDYSNQPQHF.